The present T cell receptor (beta chain) was sequenced within a study of cytomegalovirus exposure and HLA in healthy donors (dated 2017 in TCRdb). Background on the whole study: According to a later analysis, one platform produced both the roughly 110 validation repertoires and the 620 or so repertoires of the first cohort. The aim of the study was to test whether cataloging public T cell receptors could identify signatures of past pathogen exposure. The study combined high-throughput TCR immunosequencing, statistical association of individual TCRs with disease status, and machine learning to predict cytomegalovirus infection status. In addition to the first cohort of approximately 670 subjects, a separate validation cohort of approximately 120 different subjects was used. Here is what the overall study found, with its caveats: Of the cluster scores, 90% to 95% were above 0 in a later analysis, which found that TCRs clustered in the first cohort also tended to co-occur in the 120 validation repertoires. In the study, some 160 TCR beta chains were listed as associated with cytomegalovirus. The authors suggested that the approach could potentially be extended to other disease states and immunological phenotypes. Most TCR sequences were observed very rarely across donors, whereas some public TCRs were present in many individuals. In both the original and validation cohorts, the classifier was reported to diagnose cytomegalovirus status with high specificity and sensitivity. Three of the identified cytomegalovirus-associated TCR beta chains were confirmed in vitro to be specific for cytomegalovirus antigens. The validation cohort had no HLA typing available for a later analysis, so co-occurrence within that cohort was assessed over all 120 or so repertoires.

The CDR3 covers 17 residues, taking in both the cysteine and the phenylalanine. Only the CDR3 part of the read is kept: 51 bases, read in frame from the first base. After removal of 4 bases from V and 2 bases from J, the junction retains 10 bases not matched to a gene. CDR1 and CDR2 are read off the germline V gene (reference sequence) as LNHDA and SQIVND. Libraries were made using the immunoSEQ multiplex PCR assay. Per the original workflow: A statistical classification framework was built for diagnosing cytomegalovirus status from the catalog of TCR beta chain sequences. Here the immuneACCESS table is served through TCRdb, limited to in-frame sequences with V and J called. Missing clones are a known gap in these copies; in checked studies unresolved V genes cover under half, and the rest lacks a known reason. The V and J calls and clone size come from that table; D and trimming were worked out from the DNA. The sample profile shows some 150,000 clones; approximately 86% of them were found once. The ten most abundant clones make up around 2.1% of the sample.

The donors were included in the validation cohort of some 120 subjects, a group kept apart from the roughly 680-subject first cohort. On this clone itself: Its antigen is currently not known. No clone much larger than this one lies a single base away; base qualities are absent.

This TCR came from a human donor in good health. The chain joins TRBV19 to TRBJ1-5; 8 central bases correspond to TRBD1. Sequenced sample: PBMCs. The bases read TGTGCCAGTAGTAGCGGACAGGGAATCTACGGCAATCAGCCCCAGCATTTT. This codes for CASSSGQGIYGNQPQHF. The variable domain in full, with residues beyond the CDR3 obtained from the reference TRBV19 and TRBJ1-5 genes, is DGGITQSPKYLFRKEGQNVTLSCEQNLNHDAMYWYRQDPGQGLRLIYYSQIVNDFQKGDIAEGYSVSREKKESFPLTVTSAQKNPTAFYLCASSSGQGIYGNQPQHFGDGTRLSIL.